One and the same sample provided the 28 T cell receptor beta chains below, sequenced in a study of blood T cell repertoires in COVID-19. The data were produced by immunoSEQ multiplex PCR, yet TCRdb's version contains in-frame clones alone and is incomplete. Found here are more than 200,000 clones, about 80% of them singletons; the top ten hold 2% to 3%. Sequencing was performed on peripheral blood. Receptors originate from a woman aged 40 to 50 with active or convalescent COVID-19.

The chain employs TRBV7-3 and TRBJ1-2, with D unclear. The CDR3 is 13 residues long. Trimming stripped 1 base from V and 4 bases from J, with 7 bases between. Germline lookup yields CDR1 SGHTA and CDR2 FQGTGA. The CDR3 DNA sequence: TGTGCCAGCAGCTTAAGCGGGAGCTATGGCTACACCTTC. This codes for CASSLSGSYGYTF. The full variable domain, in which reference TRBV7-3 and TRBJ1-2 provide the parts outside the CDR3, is GAGVSQTPSNKVTEKGKYVELRCDPISGHTALYWYRQSLGQGPEFLIYFQGTGAADDSGLPNDRFFAVRPEGSVSTLKIQRTERGDSAVYLCASSLSGSYGYTFGSGTRLTVV.

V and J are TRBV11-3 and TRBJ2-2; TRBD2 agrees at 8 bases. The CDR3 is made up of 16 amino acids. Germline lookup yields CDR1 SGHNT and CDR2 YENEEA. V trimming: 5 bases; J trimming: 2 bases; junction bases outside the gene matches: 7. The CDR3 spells CASSPIAGTNTGELFF. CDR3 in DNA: TGTGCCAGCAGCCCCATAGCGGGGACAAACACCGGGGAGCTGTTTTTT.

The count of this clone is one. In DNA form, the CDR3 reads TGTGCCAGCACCTCTGCGGGGGGCTCGGGGAGCGATACGCAGTATTTT. Residues: CASTSAGGSGSDTQYF. The J gene is TRBJ2-3, the V gene TRBV7-9; 8 bases map to TRBD2. This CDR3 has 16 amino acids. The germline gives CDR1 SEHNR, CDR2 FQNEAQ (reference sequence). Unmatched junction bases numbered 15, after V lost 7 bases and J lost 6 bases.

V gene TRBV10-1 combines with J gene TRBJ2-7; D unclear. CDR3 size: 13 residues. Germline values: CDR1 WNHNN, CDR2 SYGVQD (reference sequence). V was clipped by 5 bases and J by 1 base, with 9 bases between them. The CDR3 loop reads CASSPETSYEQYF. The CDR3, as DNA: TGCGCCAGCAGTCCCGAGACTTCCTACGAGCAGTACTTC.

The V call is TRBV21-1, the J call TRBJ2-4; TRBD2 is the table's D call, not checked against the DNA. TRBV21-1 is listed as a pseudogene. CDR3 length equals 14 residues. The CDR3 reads CASSKLAEKNIQYF. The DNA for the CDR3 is TGTGCCAGCAGCAAACTAGCGGAGAAAAACATTCAGTACTTC.

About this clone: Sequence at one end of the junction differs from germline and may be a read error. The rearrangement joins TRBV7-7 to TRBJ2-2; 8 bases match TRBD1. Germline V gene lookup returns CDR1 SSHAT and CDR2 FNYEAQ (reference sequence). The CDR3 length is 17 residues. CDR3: CASSFGAGGPDTGELFF. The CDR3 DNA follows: TGTGCTAGCAGCTTCGGGGCAGGGGGCCCGGACACCGGGGAGCTGTTTTTT. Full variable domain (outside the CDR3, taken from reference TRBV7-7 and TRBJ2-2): GAGVSQSPRYKVTKRGQDVTLRCDPISSHATLYWYQQALGQGPEFLTYFNYEAQPDKSGLPSDRFSAERPEGSISTLTIQRTEQRDSAMYRCASSFGAGGPDTGELFFGEGSRLTVL.

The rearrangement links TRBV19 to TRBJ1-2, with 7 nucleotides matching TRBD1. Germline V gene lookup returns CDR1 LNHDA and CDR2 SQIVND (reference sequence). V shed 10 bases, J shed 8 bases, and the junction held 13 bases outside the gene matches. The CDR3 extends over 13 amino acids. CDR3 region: CATKDGTAWGYTF. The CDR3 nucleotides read TGTGCCACCAAAGACGGGACAGCTTGGGGCTACACCTTC.

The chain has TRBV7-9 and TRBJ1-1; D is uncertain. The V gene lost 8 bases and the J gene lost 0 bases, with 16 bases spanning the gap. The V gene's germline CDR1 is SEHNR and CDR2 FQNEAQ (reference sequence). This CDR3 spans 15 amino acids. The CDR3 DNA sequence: TGTGCCAGCCCAGGCCAGACGGCACTGAACACTGAAGCTTTCTTT. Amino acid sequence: CASPGQTALNTEAFF.

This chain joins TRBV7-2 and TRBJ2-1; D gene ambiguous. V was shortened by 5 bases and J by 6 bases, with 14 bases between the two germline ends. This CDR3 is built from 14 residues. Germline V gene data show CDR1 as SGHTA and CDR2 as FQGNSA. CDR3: CASSPPGVLNEQFF. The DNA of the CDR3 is TGTGCCAGCAGCCCCCCCGGAGTCCTCAATGAGCAGTTCTTC.

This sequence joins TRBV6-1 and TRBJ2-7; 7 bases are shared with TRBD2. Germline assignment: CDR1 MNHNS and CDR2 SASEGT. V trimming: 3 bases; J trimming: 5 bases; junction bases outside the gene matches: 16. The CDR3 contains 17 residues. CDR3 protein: CASSERGGASGWDEQYF. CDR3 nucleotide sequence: TGTGCCAGCAGTGAGAGGGGTGGGGCTAGCGGATGGGACGAGCAGTACTTC.

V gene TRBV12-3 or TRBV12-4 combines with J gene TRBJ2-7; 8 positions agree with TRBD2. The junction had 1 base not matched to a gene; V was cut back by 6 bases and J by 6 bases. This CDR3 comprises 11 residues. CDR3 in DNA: TGTGCCAGCAGGGGACTAGGCGAGCAGTACTTC. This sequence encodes CASRGLGEQYF.

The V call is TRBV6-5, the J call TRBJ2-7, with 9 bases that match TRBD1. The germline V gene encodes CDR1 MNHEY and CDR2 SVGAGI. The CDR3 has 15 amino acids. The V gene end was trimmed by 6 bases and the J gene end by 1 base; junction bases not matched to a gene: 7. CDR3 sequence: CASSPLTGGSYEQYF. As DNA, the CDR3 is TGTGCCAGCAGCCCCCTGACAGGGGGTTCCTACGAGCAGTACTTC.

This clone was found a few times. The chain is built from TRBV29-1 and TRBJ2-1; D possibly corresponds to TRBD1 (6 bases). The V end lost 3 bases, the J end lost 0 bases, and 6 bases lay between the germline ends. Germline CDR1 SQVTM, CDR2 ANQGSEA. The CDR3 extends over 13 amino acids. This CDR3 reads CSVEDSSYNEQFF. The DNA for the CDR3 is TGCAGCGTTGAGGACAGCTCCTACAATGAGCAGTTCTTC.

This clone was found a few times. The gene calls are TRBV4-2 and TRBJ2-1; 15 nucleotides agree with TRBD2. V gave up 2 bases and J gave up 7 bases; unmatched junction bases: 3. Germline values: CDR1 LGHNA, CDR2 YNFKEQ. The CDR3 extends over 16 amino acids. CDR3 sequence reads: CASSQPGLAGGNEQFF. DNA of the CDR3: TGTGCCAGCAGCCAACCGGGACTAGCGGGGGGAAATGAGCAGTTCTTC.

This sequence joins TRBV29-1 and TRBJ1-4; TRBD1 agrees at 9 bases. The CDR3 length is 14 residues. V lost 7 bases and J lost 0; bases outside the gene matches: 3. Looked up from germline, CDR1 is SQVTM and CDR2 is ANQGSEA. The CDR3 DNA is TGCAGCGGGGGACAGGGCGCAACTAATGAAAAACTGTTTTTT. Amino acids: CSGGQGATNEKLFF.

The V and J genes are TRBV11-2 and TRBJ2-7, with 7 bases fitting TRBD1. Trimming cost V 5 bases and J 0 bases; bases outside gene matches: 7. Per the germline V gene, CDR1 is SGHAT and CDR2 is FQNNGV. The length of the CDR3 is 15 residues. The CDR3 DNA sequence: TGTGCCAGCAGCCGAAACTCAGGGGGCTCCTACGAGCAGTACTTC. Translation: CASSRNSGGSYEQYF.

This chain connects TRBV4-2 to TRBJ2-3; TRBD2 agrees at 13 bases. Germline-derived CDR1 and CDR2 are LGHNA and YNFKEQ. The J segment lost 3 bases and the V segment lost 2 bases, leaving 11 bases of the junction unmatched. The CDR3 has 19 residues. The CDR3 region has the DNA TGTGCCAGCAGCCAAACGGGACTAGCGGGGAACCCACTAACAGATACGCAGTATTTT. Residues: CASSQTGLAGNPLTDTQYF.

The CDR3 DNA reads TGTGCCAGCTCAGGCCAGAGGAACCAAGAGACCCAGTACTTC. Protein product: CASSGQRNQETQYF. The J gene is TRBJ2-5, the V gene TRBV18; D ambiguous. The CDR3 length is 14 residues. With 5 bases removed from V and 0 bases from J, the gap between germline ends came to 10 bases. Germline V gives CDR1 KGHSH, CDR2 LQKENI.

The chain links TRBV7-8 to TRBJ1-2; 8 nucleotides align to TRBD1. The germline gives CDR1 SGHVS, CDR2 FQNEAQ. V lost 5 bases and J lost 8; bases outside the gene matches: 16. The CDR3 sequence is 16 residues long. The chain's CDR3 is CASSPSRIQGARGYTF. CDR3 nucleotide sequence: TGTGCCAGCAGCCCGAGTCGGATCCAGGGGGCGCGGGGCTACACCTTC.

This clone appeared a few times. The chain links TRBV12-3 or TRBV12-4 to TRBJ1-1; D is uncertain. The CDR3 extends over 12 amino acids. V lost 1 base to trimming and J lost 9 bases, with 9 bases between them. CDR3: CASSLELLQAFF. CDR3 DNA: TGTGCCAGCAGTTTAGAACTCCTTCAAGCTTTCTTT.

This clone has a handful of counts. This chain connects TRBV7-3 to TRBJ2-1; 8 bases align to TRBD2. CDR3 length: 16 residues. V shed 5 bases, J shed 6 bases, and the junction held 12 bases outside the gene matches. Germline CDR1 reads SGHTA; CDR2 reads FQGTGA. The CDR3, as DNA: TGTGCCAGCAGCCCCCGGTGGCTAGCGGGTCCCAATGAGCAGTTCTTC. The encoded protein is CASSPRWLAGPNEQFF.

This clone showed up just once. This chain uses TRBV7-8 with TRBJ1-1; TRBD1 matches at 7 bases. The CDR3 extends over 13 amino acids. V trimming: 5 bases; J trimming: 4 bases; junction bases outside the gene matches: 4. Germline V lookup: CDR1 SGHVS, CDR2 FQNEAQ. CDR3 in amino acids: CASSDRVPTEAFF. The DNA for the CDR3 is TGTGCCAGCAGCGACAGGGTGCCCACTGAAGCTTTCTTT.

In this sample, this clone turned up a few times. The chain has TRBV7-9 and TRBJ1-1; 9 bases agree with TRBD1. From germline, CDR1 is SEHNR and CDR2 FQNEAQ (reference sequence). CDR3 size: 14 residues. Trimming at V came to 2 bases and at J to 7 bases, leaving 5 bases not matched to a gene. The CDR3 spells CASSLTQGANEAFF. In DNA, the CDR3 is TGTGCCAGCAGCTTAACACAGGGGGCAAATGAAGCTTTCTTT. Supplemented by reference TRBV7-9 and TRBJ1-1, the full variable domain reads DTGVSQNPRHKITKRGQNVTFRCDPISEHNRLYWYRQTLGQGPEFLTYFQNEAQLEKSRLLSDRFSAERPKGSFSTLEIQRTEQGDSAMYLCASSLTQGANEAFFGQGTRLTVV.

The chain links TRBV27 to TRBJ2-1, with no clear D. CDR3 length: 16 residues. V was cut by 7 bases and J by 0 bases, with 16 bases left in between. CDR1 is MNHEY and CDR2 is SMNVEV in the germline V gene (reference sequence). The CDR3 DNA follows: TGTGCCAGCACTTTTAGTAGCTTTAGCTCCTACAATGAGCAGTTCTTC. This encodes CASTFSSFSSYNEQFF.

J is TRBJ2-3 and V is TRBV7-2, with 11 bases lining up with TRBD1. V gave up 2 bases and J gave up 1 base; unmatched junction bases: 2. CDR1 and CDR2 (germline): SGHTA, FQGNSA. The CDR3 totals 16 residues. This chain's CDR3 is CASSLRDRGGTDTQYF. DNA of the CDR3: TGTGCCAGCAGCTTACGGGACAGGGGGGGCACAGATACGCAGTATTTT.

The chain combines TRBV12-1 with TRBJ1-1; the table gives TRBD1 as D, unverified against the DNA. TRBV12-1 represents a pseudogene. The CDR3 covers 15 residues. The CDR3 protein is CASSFRGDMNTEAFF. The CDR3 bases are TGTGCCAGCAGCTTTAGAGGGGACATGAACACTGAAGCTTTCTTT.

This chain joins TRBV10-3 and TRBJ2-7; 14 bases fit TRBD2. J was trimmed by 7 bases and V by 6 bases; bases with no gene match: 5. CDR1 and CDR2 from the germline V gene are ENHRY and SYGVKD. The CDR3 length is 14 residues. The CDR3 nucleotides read TGTGCCATCAGGCCGGGACTAGCGGGAGATGAGCAGTACTTC. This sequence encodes CAIRPGLAGDEQYF.

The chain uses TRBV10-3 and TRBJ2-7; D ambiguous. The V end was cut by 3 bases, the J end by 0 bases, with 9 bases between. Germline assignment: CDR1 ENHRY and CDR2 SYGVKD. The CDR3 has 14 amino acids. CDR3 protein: CAISDPRSSYEQYF. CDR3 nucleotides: TGTGCCATCAGTGACCCACGGAGCTCCTACGAGCAGTACTTC.